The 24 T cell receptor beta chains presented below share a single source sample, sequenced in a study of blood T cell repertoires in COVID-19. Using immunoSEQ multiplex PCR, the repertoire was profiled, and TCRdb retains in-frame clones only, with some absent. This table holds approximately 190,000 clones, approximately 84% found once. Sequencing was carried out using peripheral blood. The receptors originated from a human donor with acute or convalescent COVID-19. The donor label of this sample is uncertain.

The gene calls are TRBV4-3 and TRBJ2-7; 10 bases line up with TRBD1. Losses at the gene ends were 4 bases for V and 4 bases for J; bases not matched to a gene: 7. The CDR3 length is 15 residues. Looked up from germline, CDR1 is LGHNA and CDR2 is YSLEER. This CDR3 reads CASSRTTGGAYEQYF. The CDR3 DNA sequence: TGCGCCAGCAGCCGCACGACAGGGGGCGCGTACGAGCAGTACTTC.

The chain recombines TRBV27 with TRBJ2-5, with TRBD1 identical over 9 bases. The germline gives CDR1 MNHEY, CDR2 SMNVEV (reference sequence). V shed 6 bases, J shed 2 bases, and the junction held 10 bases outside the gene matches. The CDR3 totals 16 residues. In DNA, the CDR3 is TGTGCCAGCAGGCCCAGACAGGGGGGGGGACAAGAGACCCAGTACTTC. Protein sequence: CASRPRQGGGQETQYF.

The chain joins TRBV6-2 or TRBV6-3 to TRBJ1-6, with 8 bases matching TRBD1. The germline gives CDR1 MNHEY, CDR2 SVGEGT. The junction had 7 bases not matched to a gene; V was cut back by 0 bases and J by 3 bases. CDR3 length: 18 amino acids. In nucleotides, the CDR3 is TGTGCCAGCAGTTACTCACCGGGACAGGACAACTATAATTCACCCCTCCACTTT. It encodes CASSYSPGQDNYNSPLHF.

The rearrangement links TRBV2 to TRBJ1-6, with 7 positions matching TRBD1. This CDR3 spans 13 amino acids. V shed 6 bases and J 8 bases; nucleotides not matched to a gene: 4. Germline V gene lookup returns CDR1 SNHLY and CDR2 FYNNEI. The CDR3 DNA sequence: TGTGCCAGCAGGAACAGGGGAGATTCACCCCTCCACTTT. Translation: CASRNRGDSPLHF.

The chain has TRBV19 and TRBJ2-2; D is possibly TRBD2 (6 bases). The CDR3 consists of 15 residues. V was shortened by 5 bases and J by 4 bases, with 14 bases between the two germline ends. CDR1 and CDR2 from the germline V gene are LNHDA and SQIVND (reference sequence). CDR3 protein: CASSSSAGSTGELFF. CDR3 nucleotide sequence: TGTGCCAGTAGTTCCTCGGCGGGATCCACCGGGGAGCTGTTTTTT.

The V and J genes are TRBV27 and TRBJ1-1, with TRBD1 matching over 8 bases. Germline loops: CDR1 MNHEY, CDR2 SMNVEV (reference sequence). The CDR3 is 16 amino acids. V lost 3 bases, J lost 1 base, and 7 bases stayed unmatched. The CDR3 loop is CASSLLTGTGNTEAFF. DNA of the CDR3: TGTGCCAGCAGTTTGCTCACTGGGACAGGGAACACTGAAGCTTTCTTT.

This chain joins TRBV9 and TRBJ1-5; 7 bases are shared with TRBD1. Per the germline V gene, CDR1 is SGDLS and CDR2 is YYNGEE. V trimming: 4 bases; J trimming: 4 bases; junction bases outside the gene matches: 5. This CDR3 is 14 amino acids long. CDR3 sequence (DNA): TGTGCCAGCAGCAGGGGACAGAATAATCAGCCCCAGCATTTT. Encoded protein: CASSRGQNNQPQHF.

CDR3 protein: CASSLAPSGGPYEQYF. The CDR3 region has the DNA TGTGCCAGCAGCTTGGCGCCTAGCGGAGGACCCTACGAGCAGTACTTC. The chain uses TRBV5-4 and TRBJ2-7, with TRBD2 matching 7 bases. The germline CDR1 and CDR2 sequences are SGHNT and YYREEE (reference sequence). V dropped 0 bases and J dropped 2; count of bases not matched to a gene: 8. CDR3 size: 16 residues.

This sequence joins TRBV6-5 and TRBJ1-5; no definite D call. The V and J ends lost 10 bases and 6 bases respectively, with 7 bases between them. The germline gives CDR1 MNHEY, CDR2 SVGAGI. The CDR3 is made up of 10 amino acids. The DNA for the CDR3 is TGTGCCACCCTTGTTCAGCCCCAGCATTTT. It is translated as CATLVQPQHF.

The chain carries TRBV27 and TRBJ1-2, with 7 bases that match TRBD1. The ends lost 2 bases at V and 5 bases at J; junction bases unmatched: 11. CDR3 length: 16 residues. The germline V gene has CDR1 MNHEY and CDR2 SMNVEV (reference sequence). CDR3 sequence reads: CASSLIPGQSHYGYTF. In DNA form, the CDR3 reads TGTGCCAGCAGTTTAATCCCGGGACAGAGTCATTATGGCTACACCTTC.

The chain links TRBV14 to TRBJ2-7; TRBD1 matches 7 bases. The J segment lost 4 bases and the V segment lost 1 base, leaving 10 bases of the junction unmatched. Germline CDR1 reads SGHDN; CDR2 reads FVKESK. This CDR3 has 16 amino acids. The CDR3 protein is CASSQGGTVARYEQYF. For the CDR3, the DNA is TGTGCCAGCAGCCAAGGTGGGACAGTCGCTCGGTACGAGCAGTACTTC.

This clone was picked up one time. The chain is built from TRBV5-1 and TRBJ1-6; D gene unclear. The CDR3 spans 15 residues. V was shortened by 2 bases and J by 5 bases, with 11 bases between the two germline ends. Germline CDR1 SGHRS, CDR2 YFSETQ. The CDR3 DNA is TGCGCCAGCAGCTTTACCCCGGGAAATAATTCACCCCTCCACTTT. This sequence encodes CASSFTPGNNSPLHF.

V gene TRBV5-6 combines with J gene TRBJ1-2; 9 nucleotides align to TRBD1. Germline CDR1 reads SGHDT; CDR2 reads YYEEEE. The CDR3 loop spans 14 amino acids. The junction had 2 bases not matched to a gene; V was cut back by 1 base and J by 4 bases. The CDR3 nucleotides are TGTGCCAGCAGCTTGACAGGGGGCGGCTATGGCTACACCTTC. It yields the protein CASSLTGGGYGYTF.

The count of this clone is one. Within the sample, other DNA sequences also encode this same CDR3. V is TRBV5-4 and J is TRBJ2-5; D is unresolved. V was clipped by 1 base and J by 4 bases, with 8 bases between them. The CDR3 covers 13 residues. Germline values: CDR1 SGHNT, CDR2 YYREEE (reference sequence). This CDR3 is CASSLRGAETQYF. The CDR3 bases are TGTGCCAGCAGCTTGAGAGGAGCAGAGACCCAGTACTTC.

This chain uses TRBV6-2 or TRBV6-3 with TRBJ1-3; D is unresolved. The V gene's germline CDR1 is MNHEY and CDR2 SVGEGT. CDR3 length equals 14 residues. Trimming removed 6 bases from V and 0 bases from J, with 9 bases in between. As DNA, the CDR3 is TGTGCCAGCAGCCCGAGTGCCTCTGGAAACACCATATATTTT. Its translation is CASSPSASGNTIYF.

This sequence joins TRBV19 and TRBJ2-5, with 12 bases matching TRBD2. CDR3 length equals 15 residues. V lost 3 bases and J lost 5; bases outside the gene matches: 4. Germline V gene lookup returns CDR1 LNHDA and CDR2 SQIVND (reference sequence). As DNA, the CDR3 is TGTGCCAGTAGTATGGCCCTAGCGGGAGGGGAGACCCAGTACTTC. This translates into CASSMALAGGETQYF. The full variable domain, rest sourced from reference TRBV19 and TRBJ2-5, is DGGITQSPKYLFRKEGQNVTLSCEQNLNHDAMYWYRQDPGQGLRLIYYSQIVNDFQKGDIAEGYSVSREKKESFPLTVTSAQKNPTAFYLCASSMALAGGETQYFGPGTRLLVL.

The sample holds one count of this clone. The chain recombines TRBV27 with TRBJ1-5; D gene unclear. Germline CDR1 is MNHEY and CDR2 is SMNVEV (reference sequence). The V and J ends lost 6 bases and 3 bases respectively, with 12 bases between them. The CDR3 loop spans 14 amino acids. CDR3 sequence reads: CASRRVAYNQPQHF. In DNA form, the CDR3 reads TGTGCCAGCAGACGGGTCGCCTACAATCAGCCCCAGCATTTT.

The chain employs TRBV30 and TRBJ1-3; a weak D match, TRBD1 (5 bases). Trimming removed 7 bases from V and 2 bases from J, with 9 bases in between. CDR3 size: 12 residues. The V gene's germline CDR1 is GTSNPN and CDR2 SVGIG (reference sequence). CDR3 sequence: CASGGAGNTIYF. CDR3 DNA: TGTGCCTCCGGAGGGGCTGGAAACACCATATATTTT.

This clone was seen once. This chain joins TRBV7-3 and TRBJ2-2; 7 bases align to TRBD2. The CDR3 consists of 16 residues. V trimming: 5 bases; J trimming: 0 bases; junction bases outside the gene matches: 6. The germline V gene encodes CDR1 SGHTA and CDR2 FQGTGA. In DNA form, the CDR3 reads TGTGCCAGCAGCCCCCGGGGGGTCCCGAACACCGGGGAGCTGTTTTTT. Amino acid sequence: CASSPRGVPNTGELFF.

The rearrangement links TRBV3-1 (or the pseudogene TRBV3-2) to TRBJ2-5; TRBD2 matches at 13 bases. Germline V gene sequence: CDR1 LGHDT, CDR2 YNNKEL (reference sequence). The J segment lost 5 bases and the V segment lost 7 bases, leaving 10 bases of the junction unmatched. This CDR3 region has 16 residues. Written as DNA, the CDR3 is TGTGCCAGCACCCTAACCGGACTAGCGGGAGTGGAGACCCAGTACTTC. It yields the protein CASTLTGLAGVETQYF.

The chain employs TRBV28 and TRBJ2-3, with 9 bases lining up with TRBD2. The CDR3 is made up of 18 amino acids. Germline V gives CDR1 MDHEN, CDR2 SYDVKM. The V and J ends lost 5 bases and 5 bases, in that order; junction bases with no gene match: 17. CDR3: CASSTRRVLAGAIDTQYF. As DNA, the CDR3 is TGTGCCAGCAGTACCCGCCGGGTGTTAGCGGGAGCGATAGATACGCAGTATTTT.

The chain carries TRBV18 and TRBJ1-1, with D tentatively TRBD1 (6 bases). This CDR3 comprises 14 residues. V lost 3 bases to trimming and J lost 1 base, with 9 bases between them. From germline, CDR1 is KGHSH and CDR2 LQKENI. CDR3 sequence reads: CASSPLTGNTEAFF. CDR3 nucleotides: TGTGCCAGCTCACCTTTGACAGGGAACACTGAAGCTTTCTTT.

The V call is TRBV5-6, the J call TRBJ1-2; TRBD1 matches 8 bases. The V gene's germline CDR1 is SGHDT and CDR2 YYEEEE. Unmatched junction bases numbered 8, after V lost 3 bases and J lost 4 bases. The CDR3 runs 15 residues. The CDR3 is CASSYYDRGAYGYTF. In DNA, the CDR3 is TGTGCCAGCAGCTACTACGACAGGGGAGCCTATGGCTACACCTTC.

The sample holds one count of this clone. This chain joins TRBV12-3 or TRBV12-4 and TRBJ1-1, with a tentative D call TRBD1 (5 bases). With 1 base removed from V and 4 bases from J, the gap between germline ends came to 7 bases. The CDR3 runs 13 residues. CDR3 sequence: CASSLGRATEAFF. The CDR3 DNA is TGTGCCAGCAGTTTAGGCAGGGCCACTGAAGCTTTCTTT.